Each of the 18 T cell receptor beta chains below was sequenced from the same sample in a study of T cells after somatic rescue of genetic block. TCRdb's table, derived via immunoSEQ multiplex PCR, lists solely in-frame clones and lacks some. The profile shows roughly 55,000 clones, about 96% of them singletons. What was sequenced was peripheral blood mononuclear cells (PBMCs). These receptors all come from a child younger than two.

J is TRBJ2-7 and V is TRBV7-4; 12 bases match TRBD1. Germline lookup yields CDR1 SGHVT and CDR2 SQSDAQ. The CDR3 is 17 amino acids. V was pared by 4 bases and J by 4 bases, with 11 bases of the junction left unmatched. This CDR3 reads CASSSYRDRGRVYEQYF. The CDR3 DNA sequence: TGTGCCAGCAGCTCTTACCGGGACAGGGGGCGAGTATACGAGCAGTACTTC.

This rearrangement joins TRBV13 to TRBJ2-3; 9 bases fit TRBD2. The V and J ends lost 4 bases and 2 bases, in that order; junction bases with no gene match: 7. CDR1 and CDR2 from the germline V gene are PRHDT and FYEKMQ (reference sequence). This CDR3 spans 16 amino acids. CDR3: CASSSRTSVYTDTQYF. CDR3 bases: TGTGCCAGCAGCTCGAGGACTAGCGTGTACACAGATACGCAGTATTTT.

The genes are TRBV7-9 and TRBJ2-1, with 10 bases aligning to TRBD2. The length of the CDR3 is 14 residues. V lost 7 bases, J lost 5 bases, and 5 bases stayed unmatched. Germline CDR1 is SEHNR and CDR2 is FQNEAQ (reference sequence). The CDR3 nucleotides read TGTGCCAGCACCTCTAGCGGGAGAGACAATGAGCAGTTCTTC. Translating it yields CASTSSGRDNEQFF.

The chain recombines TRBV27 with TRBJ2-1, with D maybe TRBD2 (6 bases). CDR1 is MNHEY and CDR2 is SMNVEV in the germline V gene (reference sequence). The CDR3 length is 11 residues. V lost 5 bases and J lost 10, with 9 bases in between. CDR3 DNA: TGTGCCAGCAGTCCAGGACTAGAGCAGTTCTTC. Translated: CASSPGLEQFF.

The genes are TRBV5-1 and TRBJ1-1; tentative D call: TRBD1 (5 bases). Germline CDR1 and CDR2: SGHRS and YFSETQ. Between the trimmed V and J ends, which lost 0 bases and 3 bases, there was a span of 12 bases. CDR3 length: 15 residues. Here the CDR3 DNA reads TGCGCCAGCAGCTTGGGATCTTCAGGGTACACTGAAGCTTTCTTT. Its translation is CASSLGSSGYTEAFF.

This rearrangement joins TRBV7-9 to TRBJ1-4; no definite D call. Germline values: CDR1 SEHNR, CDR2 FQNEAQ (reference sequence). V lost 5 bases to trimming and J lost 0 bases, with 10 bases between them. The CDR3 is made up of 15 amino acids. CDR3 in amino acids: CASSIPGSTNEKLFF. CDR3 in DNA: TGTGCCAGCAGCATCCCGGGCTCAACTAATGAAAAACTGTTTTTT.

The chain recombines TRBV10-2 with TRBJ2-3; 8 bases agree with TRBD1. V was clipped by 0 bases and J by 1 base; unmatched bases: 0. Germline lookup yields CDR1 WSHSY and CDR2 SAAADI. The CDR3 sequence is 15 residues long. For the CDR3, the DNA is TGCGCCAGCAGTGAGTCGACAGGGGGCACAGATACGCAGTATTTT. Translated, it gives CASSESTGGTDTQYF.

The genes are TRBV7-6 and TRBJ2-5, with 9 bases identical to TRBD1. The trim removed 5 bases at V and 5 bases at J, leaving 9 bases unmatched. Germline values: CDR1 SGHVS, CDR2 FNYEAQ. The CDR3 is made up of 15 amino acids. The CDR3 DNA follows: TGTGCCAGCAGCCCTAACACAGGGGGCTGGGAGACCCAGTACTTC. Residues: CASSPNTGGWETQYF.

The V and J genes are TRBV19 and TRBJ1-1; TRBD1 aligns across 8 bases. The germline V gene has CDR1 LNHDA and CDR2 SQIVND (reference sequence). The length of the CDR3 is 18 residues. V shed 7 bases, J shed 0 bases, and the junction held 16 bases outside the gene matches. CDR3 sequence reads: CASTRYPGQEAMNTEAFF. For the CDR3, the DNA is TGTGCCAGTACACGATACCCGGGACAGGAGGCAATGAACACTGAAGCTTTCTTT. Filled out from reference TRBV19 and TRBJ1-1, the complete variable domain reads DGGITQSPKYLFRKEGQNVTLSCEQNLNHDAMYWYRQDPGQGLRLIYYSQIVNDFQKGDIAEGYSVSREKKESFPLTVTSAQKNPTAFYLCASTRYPGQEAMNTEAFFGQGTRLTVV.

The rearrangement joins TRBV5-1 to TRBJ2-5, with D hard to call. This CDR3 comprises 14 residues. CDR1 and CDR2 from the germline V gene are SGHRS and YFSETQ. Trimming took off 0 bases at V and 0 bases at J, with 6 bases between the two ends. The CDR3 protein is CASSLDGYQETQYF. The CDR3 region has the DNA TGCGCCAGCAGCTTGGACGGGTACCAAGAGACCCAGTACTTC.

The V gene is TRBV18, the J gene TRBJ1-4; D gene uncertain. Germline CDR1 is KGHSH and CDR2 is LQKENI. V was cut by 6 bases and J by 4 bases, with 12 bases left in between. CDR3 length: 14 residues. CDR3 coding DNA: TGTGCCAGCTCGTCCTCGGGTTTTAATGAAAAACTGTTTTTT. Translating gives CASSSSGFNEKLFF.

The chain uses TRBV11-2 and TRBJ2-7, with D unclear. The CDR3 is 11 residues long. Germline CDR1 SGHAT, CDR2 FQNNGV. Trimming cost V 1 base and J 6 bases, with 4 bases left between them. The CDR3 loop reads CASSLGSEQYF. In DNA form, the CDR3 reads TGTGCCAGCAGCTTAGGGAGCGAGCAGTACTTC.

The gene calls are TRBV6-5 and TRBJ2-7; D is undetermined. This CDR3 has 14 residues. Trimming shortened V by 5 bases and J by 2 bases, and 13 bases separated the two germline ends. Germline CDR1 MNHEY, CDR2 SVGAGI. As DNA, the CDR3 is TGTGCCAGCAGTCTACCGGGCCGACCCTACGAGCAGTACTTC. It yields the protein CASSLPGRPYEQYF.

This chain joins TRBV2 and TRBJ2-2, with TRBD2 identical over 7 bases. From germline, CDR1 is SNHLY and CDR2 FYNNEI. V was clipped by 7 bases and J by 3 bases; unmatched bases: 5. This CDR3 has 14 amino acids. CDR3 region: CASTAGVDTGELFF. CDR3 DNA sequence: TGTGCCAGCACGGCGGGAGTCGACACCGGGGAGCTGTTTTTT.

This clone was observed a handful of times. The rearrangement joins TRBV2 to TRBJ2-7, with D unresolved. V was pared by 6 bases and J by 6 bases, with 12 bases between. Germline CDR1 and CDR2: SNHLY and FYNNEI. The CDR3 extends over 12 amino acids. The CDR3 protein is CASSETRSEQYF. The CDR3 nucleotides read TGTGCCAGCAGCGAAACACGGAGCGAGCAGTACTTC. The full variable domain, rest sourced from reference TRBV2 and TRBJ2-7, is EPEVTQTPSHQVTQMGQEVILRCVPISNHLYFYWYRQILGQKVEFLVSFYNNEISEKSEIFDDQFSVERPDGSNFTLKIRSTKLEDSAMYFCASSETRSEQYFGPGTRLTVT.

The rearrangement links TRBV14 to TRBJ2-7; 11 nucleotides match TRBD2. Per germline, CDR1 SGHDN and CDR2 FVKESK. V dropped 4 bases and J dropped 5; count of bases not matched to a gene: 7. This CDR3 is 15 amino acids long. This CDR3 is CASSLVAGGPHEQYF. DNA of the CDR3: TGTGCCAGCAGCCTCGTAGCGGGAGGGCCCCACGAGCAGTACTTC.

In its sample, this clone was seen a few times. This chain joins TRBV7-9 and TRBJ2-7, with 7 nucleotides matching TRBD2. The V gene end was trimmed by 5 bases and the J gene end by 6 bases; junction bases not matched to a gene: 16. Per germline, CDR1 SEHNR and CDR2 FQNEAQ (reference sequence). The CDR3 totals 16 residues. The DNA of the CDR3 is TGTGCCAGCAGCCTCTCCCGCAGCGGGATCTTGAGCGAGCAGTACTTC. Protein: CASSLSRSGILSEQYF.

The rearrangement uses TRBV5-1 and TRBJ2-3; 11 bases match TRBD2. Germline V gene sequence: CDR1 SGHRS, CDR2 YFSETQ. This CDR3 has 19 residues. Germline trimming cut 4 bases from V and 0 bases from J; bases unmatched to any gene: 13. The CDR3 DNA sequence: TGCGCCAGCAGCAGAACCGGGACTAGCGGTTTAACTAGCACAGATACGCAGTATTTT. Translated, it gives CASSRTGTSGLTSTDTQYF.